This is a list of T cell receptor beta chains from one sample in a study of blood T cells in healthy people across ages. One entry per CDR3 protein, called by TCRdb with MiXCR from the 5' RACE reads. Counted here are 1.5 million or so distinct CDR3 sequences, roughly 45% occurring once; the ten biggest clones make up 7.9%. Material for sequencing was blood. All receptors come from a woman aged 18-35 years in good health. The CDR3 runs from the conserved cysteine through the conserved F or W. D genes are given only for firm matches. Size is stated for part of the rows, as once, few or many counts, or as a class when the clone is expanded.

clone_size j_call v_call d_call cdr3_nt cdr3_aa
- TRBJ2-7 TRBV18 - TGTGCCAGCTCCGACTCTCAGGGCTACGAGCAGTACTTC CASSDSQGYEQYF
- TRBJ1-2 TRBV4-1 - TGCGCCAGCAGCCAAGATTGGACATCGTCCCCCTACTATGGCTACACCTTC CASSQDWTSSPYYGYTF
- TRBJ1-2 TRBV2 - TGTGCCAGCAGTAACTCGATCGGGGGGAACTATGGCTACACCTTC CASSNSIGGNYGYTF
few TRBJ2-7 TRBV14 TRBD2 TGTGCCAGCAGCCGAGGAGCCGGGAGGTCTTACAATGAGCAGTACTTC CASSRGAGRSYNEQYF
- TRBJ2-1 TRBV12-3/TRBV12-4 TRBD2 TGTGCCAGCAGTACTAGCGGGACTGGGAATGAGCAGTTCTTC CASSTSGTGNEQFF
few TRBJ2-7 TRBV11-2 TRBD1 TGTGCCAGCAGCTTAGAGTCCTGGGACAGGGGGATAGAAGAGCAGTACTTC CASSLESWDRGIEEQYF
- TRBJ2-1 TRBV3-1 - TGTGCCAGCAGCGGCCTGGAGGGTGAGCAGTTCTTC CASSGLEGEQFF
few TRBJ2-7 TRBV6-6 TRBD2 TGTGCCAGCAGTCACCGGGTAGCGGGAGGGCAATACGAGCAGTACTTC CASSHRVAGGQYEQYF
- TRBJ1-1 TRBV10-3 - TGTGCCACCGTTGGGAACACTGAAGCTTTCTTT CATVGNTEAFF
- TRBJ2-3 TRBV27 - TGTGCCAGCAGTTTCATCACAGGGGATACGCAGTATTTT CASSFITGDTQYF
- TRBJ2-4 TRBV27 - TGTGCCAGCAGGTTATCGGGAGCCGGTAGCGAAAACATTCAGTACTTC CASRLSGAGSENIQYF
- TRBJ2-5 TRBV5-1 - TGCGCCAGCAGCTTGTCCCTCTACCCCGAGACCCAGTACTTC CASSLSLYPETQYF
few TRBJ2-7 TRBV9 TRBD2 TGTGCCAGCAGCCCAAGGACTAGCACCTCCTACGAGCAGTACTTC CASSPRTSTSYEQYF
few TRBJ1-2 TRBV12-3/TRBV12-4 TRBD1 TGTGCCAGCAGTTTACGTCCCGGGACAGGGTCTGGCTACACCTTC CASSLRPGTGSGYTF
- TRBJ2-3 TRBV20-1 TRBD2 TGCAGTGCTAGAGCCTCTGGCCGGGGGGGAAACACAGATACGCAGTATTTT CSARASGRGGNTDTQYF
- TRBJ1-2 TRBV6-5 TRBD1 TGTGCCAGCGCCCAGGGACAGGGGCGATATGGCTACACCTTC CASAQGQGRYGYTF
few TRBJ1-5 TRBV28 - TGTGCCAGCAGTTTGCTTTTTCCCAGGGGTGCCATCCGCAATCAGCCCCAGCATTTT CASSLLFPRGAIRNQPQHF
- TRBJ2-1 TRBV15 TRBD2 TGTGCCACCGGCAGCGCGGGGGGGACCTACAATGAGCAGTTCTTC CATGSAGGTYNEQFF
few TRBJ2-3 TRBV20-1 TRBD1 TGCAGTGCTAGAGGCCAGGGGGCGAGAGATACGCAGTATTTT CSARGQGARDTQYF
- TRBJ1-5 TRBV28 - TGTGCCAGCAGCCCCCAGGGCATTAGCAATCAGCCCCAGCATTTT CASSPQGISNQPQHF
- TRBJ2-2 TRBV12-3/TRBV12-4 TRBD1 TGTGCCAGCAGTATCGACAGGGGGTACACCGGGGAGCTGTTTTTT CASSIDRGYTGELFF
few TRBJ2-7 TRBV4-1 - TGCGCCAGCAGCCAAGACCGGGACCAGCCCTCCTACGAGCAGTACTTC CASSQDRDQPSYEQYF
few TRBJ2-5 TRBV3-1 - TGTGCCAGCAGCCACTACGGGCGGGTCGAGGAGACCCAGTACTTC CASSHYGRVEETQYF
few TRBJ2-3 TRBV20-1 - TGCAGTGCCCCCGCCCAGGGCAGCTTGGATACGCAGTATTTT CSAPAQGSLDTQYF
- TRBJ2-7 TRBV5-1 - TGCGCCAGCAGCCCCATGGGGGACGAGCAGTACTTC CASSPMGDEQYF
- TRBJ1-5 TRBV7-2 - TGTGCCAGCAGCCCCGGCCCTTTAAATCAGCCCCAGCATTTT CASSPGPLNQPQHF
few TRBJ2-5 TRBV18 - TGTGCCAGCTCGCCCCGGACGGGGCCACAAGAGACCCAGTACTTC CASSPRTGPQETQYF
few TRBJ2-3 TRBV24-1 TRBD2 TGTGCCACCAGTGAACGTGGGACTAGCGGGGGCACAGATACGCAGTATTTT CATSERGTSGGTDTQYF
- TRBJ1-4 TRBV6-6 TRBD1 TGTGCCAGCAGTTTCCCGGACAGGGGGCACAATGAAAAACTGTTTTTT CASSFPDRGHNEKLFF
- TRBJ1-2 TRBV7-9 - TGTGCCAGCAGTGGCGGCACGAGACCTCCATTCTATGGCTACACCTTC CASSGGTRPPFYGYTF
few TRBJ2-7 TRBV28 - TGTGCCAGCACCCGGGGCGGGATCTACGAGCAGTACTTC CASTRGGIYEQYF
- TRBJ2-5 TRBV7-6 TRBD1 TGTGCCAGCAGCTTAGCGGACAGGGGGCGGTGGGAGACCCAGTACTTC CASSLADRGRWETQYF
few TRBJ1-2 TRBV7-9 - TGTGCCAGCAGCTTAGAGGCTGTCCATGGCTACACCTTC CASSLEAVHGYTF
few TRBJ2-3 TRBV6-2/TRBV6-3 TRBD2 TGTGCCAGCAGTGCCGGCGGGGGGCGGGCAGATACGCAGTATTTT CASSAGGGRADTQYF
- TRBJ1-1 TRBV6-6 - TGTGCCAGCAGTTATAACACAGTATCTGAAGCTTTCTTT CASSYNTVSEAFF
- TRBJ2-7 TRBV6-6 - TGTGCCAGCAGTCGCAACGGGGGATACAATGAGCAGTACTTC CASSRNGGYNEQYF
few TRBJ2-1 TRBV20-1 - TGCAGTGCTAGAGAAGACACACACAATGAGCAGTTCTTC CSAREDTHNEQFF
- TRBJ2-6 TRBV3-1 - TGTGCCAGCAGCCTCAGCAGGGCTGGGGCCAACGTCCTGACTTTC CASSLSRAGANVLTF
- TRBJ2-1 TRBV3-1 TRBD2 TGTGCCGGGGGGACTAGCGAATCCAATGAGCAGTTCTTC CAGGTSESNEQFF
few TRBJ1-5 TRBV6-6 - TGTGCCAGTACTGACAGAGTTCTTAGCAATCAGCCCCAGCATTTT CASTDRVLSNQPQHF
- TRBJ2-3 TRBV7-9 - TGTGTCAGCAGCTCAGGGACTCAAGATACAGATACGCAGTATTTT CVSSSGTQDTDTQYF
- TRBJ2-5 TRBV27 - TGTGCCATTGCGGGACCGGGGGAGACCCAGTACTTC CAIAGPGETQYF
- TRBJ1-2 TRBV4-2 - TGTGCCAGCAGCCCCCGGGACACTGTAAACTATGGCTACACCTTC CASSPRDTVNYGYTF
- TRBJ1-1 TRBV29-1 - TGCAGCTTGACGGCGAACACTGAAGCTTTCTTT CSLTANTEAFF
- TRBJ2-7 TRBV6-1 TRBD2 TGTGCCAGCAGCGATCGGACTAGCGGGGGTCATGGGACCTACGAGCAGTACTTC CASSDRTSGGHGTYEQYF
- TRBJ2-7 TRBV18 - TGTGCCAGCTCACCGACCCAGGCCCAGGGCTCCTACGAGCAGTACTTC CASSPTQAQGSYEQYF
- TRBJ1-1 TRBV4-2 - TGTGCCAGCAGCGTTTGGGGCGCCGCTGAAGCTTTCTTT CASSVWGAAEAFF
many TRBJ2-5 TRBV28 - TGTGCCAGCAGTTTAATACCGCAAGAGACCCAGTACTTC CASSLIPQETQYF
few TRBJ2-7 TRBV5-6 TRBD2 TGTGCCAGCAGCTTGGAAGGAGGACTAGCGGTCTCCTACGAGCAGTACTTC CASSLEGGLAVSYEQYF